The clone carrying this TCR beta chain was recorded once. Its antigen is currently unknown. The data were obtained in a study of T-cell reconstitution after alpha-beta-depleted transplantation in children. The V end was cut by 8 bases, the J end by 6 bases, with 12 bases between. The CDR3 contains 12 residues. Study results and limitations: After one year, T-cell counts and TCRbeta diversity mostly came from new T cells.

The authors prepared the TCRbeta library with unique molecular identifiers. In TCRdb, the PCR reads were re-called with MiXCR into one record per CDR3 protein. The sample has about 240,000 distinct CDR3 sequences, roughly 25% seen once. The chain links TRBV12-3 or TRBV12-4 to TRBJ2-3; D call uncertain. The clonotype originates from a girl aged 2 to 9 with Fanconi anemia, due to receive a stem cell transplant. The specimen comprised PBMCs, sampled before TCRalphabeta/CD19-depleted stem cell transplant. CDR3 nucleotide sequence: TGTGCCAGCCAGTCACTTATGGATACGCAGTATTTT. Encoded protein: CASQSLMDTQYF.